This T cell receptor beta chain was observed in a study of T cells expressing NK-cell markers. Broader study findings: Dominance of the CD3+CD56-NKG2C+ fraction by these clonotypes also held in a handful of donors.

The CDR3 sequence is 13 residues long. Turning to this clonotype: Its cognate antigen is unknown.

TCRdb re-called the 5' RACE reads, yielding one record per CDR3 amino acid sequence without DNA. This listing includes some 500,000 distinct CDR3 sequences. This receptor was obtained from a woman aged 50 to 60 in good health. The chain uses TRBV12-3 or TRBV12-4 and TRBJ2-2. Sequencing was performed on blood T cells: a sorted CD56 or NKG2C T cell subset, CD4+ or CD8+ T cells, or bulk PBMC T cells (not recorded which). CDR3 in amino acids: CASRGDRTGELFF.